These T cell receptor beta chains were read from a single sample in a study of T cells in Graves' hyperthyroidism and ophthalmopathy. One entry per CDR3 protein, called by TCRdb with MiXCR from the multiplex PCR reads. The sample lists 750,000 to 900,000 distinct CDR3 sequences, around 38% occurring once. Sequencing was carried out using blood. Receptors originate from a man aged 18 to 29 with Graves' hyperthyroidism. Both conserved end residues are part of each CDR3. D genes are given only for firm matches. Size is omitted from some rows. Given values are once, few, many or a class for expanded clones.

v_gene: TRBV29-1; d_gene: -; j_gene: TRBJ1-4; abundance: -; CDR3nt: TGCAGTTCCGGGACGGCTGAAAAACTGTTTTTT; CDR3aa: CSSGTAEKLFF
v_gene: TRBV5-1; d_gene: TRBD1; j_gene: TRBJ1-1; abundance: -; CDR3nt: TGCGCCAGCAGCTTCCACGGGACAGGGGAAATGGGGCTGAACACTGAAGCTTTCTTT; CDR3aa: CASSFHGTGEMGLNTEAFF
v_gene: TRBV7-9; d_gene: TRBD1; j_gene: TRBJ1-2; abundance: -; CDR3nt: TGTGCCAGCAGCTTAGAGGACAGGGGGCAAGATGGCTACACCTTC; CDR3aa: CASSLEDRGQDGYTF
v_gene: TRBV28; d_gene: TRBD2; j_gene: TRBJ2-7; abundance: -; CDR3nt: TGTGCCAGCAGTTTCCTGACTAGCGGGATATCCTACGAGCAGTACTTC; CDR3aa: CASSFLTSGISYEQYF
v_gene: TRBV11-1; d_gene: TRBD1; j_gene: TRBJ1-1; abundance: -; CDR3nt: TGTGCCAGCAGCCTACGGACAGGGGCTCAGAACACTGAAGCTTTCTTT; CDR3aa: CASSLRTGAQNTEAFF
v_gene: TRBV5-1; d_gene: TRBD1; j_gene: TRBJ2-5; abundance: -; CDR3nt: TGCGCCAGCAGCTTCGGGACAGGGGGTATGAAGACCCAGTACTTC; CDR3aa: CASSFGTGGMKTQYF
v_gene: TRBV3-1; d_gene: TRBD1; j_gene: TRBJ2-7; abundance: -; CDR3nt: TGTGCCAGCAGCCCCGGACAGGGTCTTGGGTACGAGCAGTACTTC; CDR3aa: CASSPGQGLGYEQYF
v_gene: TRBV9; d_gene: TRBD1; j_gene: TRBJ2-7; abundance: -; CDR3nt: TGTGCCAGCAGCGACCCGGGACAGGGGCACGAGCAGTACTTC; CDR3aa: CASSDPGQGHEQYF
v_gene: TRBV4-1; d_gene: -; j_gene: TRBJ1-3; abundance: -; CDR3nt: TGCGCCAGCAGCCCACAGGGCCTCACTGGAAACACCATATATTTT; CDR3aa: CASSPQGLTGNTIYF
v_gene: TRBV9; d_gene: -; j_gene: TRBJ2-7; abundance: -; CDR3nt: TGTGCCAGCAGCGTAGGCCGTTCGGCAGGGACCTACGAGCAGTACTTC; CDR3aa: CASSVGRSAGTYEQYF
v_gene: TRBV29-1; d_gene: TRBD2; j_gene: TRBJ2-3; abundance: -; CDR3nt: TGCAGCGTATTTACTAGCGGGGGATTCACAGATACGCAGTATTTT; CDR3aa: CSVFTSGGFTDTQYF
v_gene: TRBV2; d_gene: -; j_gene: TRBJ1-2; abundance: many; CDR3nt: TGTGCCAGCCCCTCCGGGGGAGAGGGCTACACCTTC; CDR3aa: CASPSGGEGYTF
v_gene: TRBV6-4; d_gene: -; j_gene: TRBJ2-2; abundance: -; CDR3nt: TGTGCCAGCAGTCCCGGGACCCAGACTATACGTAACACCGGGGAGCTGTTTTTT; CDR3aa: CASSPGTQTIRNTGELFF
v_gene: TRBV2; d_gene: TRBD1; j_gene: TRBJ2-7; abundance: many; CDR3nt: TGTGCCACCTCAGACAGGGGGCCCGAGCAGTACTTC; CDR3aa: CATSDRGPEQYF
v_gene: TRBV29-1; d_gene: -; j_gene: TRBJ1-1; abundance: -; CDR3nt: TGCAGCTTAGGAGGGAAGGGTGAAGCTTTCTTT; CDR3aa: CSLGGKGEAFF
v_gene: TRBV11-2; d_gene: -; j_gene: TRBJ1-1; abundance: -; CDR3nt: TGTGCCAGCAGCTTCCTCCTCGGAGGGGACACTGAAGCTTTCTTT; CDR3aa: CASSFLLGGDTEAFF
v_gene: TRBV12-3/TRBV12-4; d_gene: TRBD1; j_gene: TRBJ1-3; abundance: once; CDR3nt: TGTGCCAGCAGACGGGACAGCGCTGGAAACACCATATATTTT; CDR3aa: CASRRDSAGNTIYF
v_gene: TRBV5-1; d_gene: -; j_gene: TRBJ1-1; abundance: few; CDR3nt: TGCGCCAGCAGCTTGGTGGCAGGGATGAACACTGAAGCTTTCTTT; CDR3aa: CASSLVAGMNTEAFF
v_gene: TRBV6-1; d_gene: -; j_gene: TRBJ1-2; abundance: once; CDR3nt: TGTGCCAGCAGTGAACAGAGAGCCTATGGCTACACCTTC; CDR3aa: CASSEQRAYGYTF
v_gene: TRBV2; d_gene: -; j_gene: TRBJ2-5; abundance: -; CDR3nt: TGTGCCAGCAGTGATATACAAGAGACCCAGTACTTC; CDR3aa: CASSDIQETQYF
v_gene: TRBV13; d_gene: -; j_gene: TRBJ2-5; abundance: -; CDR3nt: TGTGCCAGCAGCTTGTGGACGCCGGCTAAAGAGACCCAGTACTTC; CDR3aa: CASSLWTPAKETQYF
v_gene: TRBV5-1; d_gene: TRBD1; j_gene: TRBJ1-6; abundance: -; CDR3nt: TGCGCCAGCAGCCAGGACAGGGCCGTTTCACCCCTCCACTTT; CDR3aa: CASSQDRAVSPLHF